Shown below are 8 T cell receptor beta chains from a single sample sequenced in a study of blood T cell repertoires in COVID-19. This table comes from immunoSEQ multiplex PCR, and its TCRdb copy is limited to in-frame clones, with some not included. The sample carries approximately 400,000 clones, roughly four fifths recorded once. Material for sequencing was PBMCs or T cells enriched from blood (not recorded which). These receptors were collected from a woman in her forties or fifties who had recovered from COVID-19.

This clone was seen more than once but under ten times. The CDR3 is CASSHRDRGFGPPEAFF. CDR3 nucleotide sequence: TGTGCCAGCAGTCACCGGGACAGGGGGTTTGGGCCTCCTGAAGCTTTCTTT. This chain connects TRBV6-6 to TRBJ1-1; 11 bases are a match to TRBD1. This CDR3 spans 17 amino acids. The trim removed 5 bases at V and 6 bases at J, leaving 14 bases unmatched. CDR1 and CDR2 (germline): MNHNY, SVGAGI (reference sequence).

This clone was observed once. This chain joins TRBV3-1 (or the pseudogene TRBV3-2) and TRBJ2-7; 8 bases match TRBD2. Germline values: CDR1 LGHDT, CDR2 YNNKEL (reference sequence). The V segment lost 4 bases and the J segment 4 bases; nucleotides outside the gene matches: 12. The CDR3 contains 16 residues. CDR3 nucleotide sequence: TGTGCCAGCAGCCGTTGGACTAGCCTTAGCGGTTACGAGCAGTACTTC. Its protein product is CASSRWTSLSGYEQYF.

The rearrangement joins TRBV7-3 to TRBJ2-7, with TRBD2 matching over 8 bases. The junction had 7 bases not matched to a gene; V was cut back by 0 bases and J by 0 bases. Germline-derived CDR1 and CDR2 are SGHTA and FQGTGA. This CDR3 spans 17 amino acids. As DNA, the CDR3 is TGTGCCAGCAGCTTAACTGGGGCGGGGGGCCCCTCCTACGAGCAGTACTTC. Amino acid sequence: CASSLTGAGGPSYEQYF.

The chain uses TRBV30 and TRBJ1-4, with D possibly TRBD1 on 5 matching bases. The CDR3 spans 12 residues. The V gene lost 5 bases and the J gene lost 12 bases, with 16 bases spanning the gap. The V gene's germline CDR1 is GTSNPN and CDR2 SVGIG (reference sequence). CDR3 amino acids: CAWRQAGGELFF. CDR3 sequence (DNA): TGTGCCTGGCGACAAGCCGGAGGGGAACTGTTTTTT.

V and J are TRBV6-6 and TRBJ2-7; weak D call: TRBD1 (6 bases). The CDR3 is made up of 15 amino acids. Germline V gene data show CDR1 as MNHNY and CDR2 as SVGAGI (reference sequence). With 5 bases removed from V and 2 bases from J, the gap between germline ends came to 16 bases. The CDR3 DNA is TGTGCCAGCAGTGGGTACTTTGGACAGACCTACGAGCAGTACTTC. Encoded protein: CASSGYFGQTYEQYF.

This clone has just one count. V gene TRBV4-1 combines with J gene TRBJ2-7; the match to TRBD2 covers 13 bases. With V trimmed by 9 bases and J by 6 bases, 8 bases remained unmatched. The CDR3 loop spans 14 amino acids. Looked up from germline, CDR1 is MGHRA and CDR2 is YSYEKL. The CDR3 nucleotides read TGCGCCAGTCAGCCGGGACTAGCGGGGAGCGAGCAGTACTTC. Protein product: CASQPGLAGSEQYF.

The chain links TRBV7-9 to TRBJ2-1; the match to TRBD2 covers 7 bases. Losses at the gene ends were 5 bases for V and 6 bases for J; bases not matched to a gene: 10. This CDR3 has 15 amino acids. CDR1 is SEHNR, CDR2 FQNEAQ, per germline (reference sequence). CDR3 DNA sequence: TGTGCCAGCAGCCCAACCGGGACTATAAGCAATGAGCAGTTCTTC. It translates to CASSPTGTISNEQFF.

This clone was seen only once. The chain is built from TRBV19 and TRBJ1-5, with D unclear. V was clipped by 6 bases and J by 9 bases, with 15 bases between them. Per the germline V gene, CDR1 is LNHDA and CDR2 is SQIVND (reference sequence). This CDR3 spans 13 amino acids. In DNA form, the CDR3 reads TGTGCCAGTAGCCCGGGAGGCCAAGTGCCCCAGCATTTT. The encoded protein is CASSPGGQVPQHF.